This TCR beta chain was sequenced for a study of blood T cell repertoires in COVID-19. As for the study in general: There were acute and convalescent COVID-19 samples, and they came from the United States, Italy and Spain. T cells, B-cell-depleted T cells, or PBMCs supplied cDNA or gDNA.

How the authors handled the data: How many nucleated cells were present was estimated from reference gene primer amplification. The method was immunoSEQ multiplex PCR; TCRdb's version includes in-frame clones alone and lacks a portion of them. The V and J calls and clone size were taken over from that table, and D and trimming were inferred from the DNA. The repertoire holds some 71,000 clones, approximately 90% seen once, with 1.5% to 2% in the top ten. The CDR3 runs 13 residues. Germline V gene sequence: CDR1 ENHRY, CDR2 SYGVKD. V shed 4 bases, J shed 4 bases, and the junction held 2 bases outside the gene matches.

Sequenced input: peripheral blood. The clonotype comes from a man aged 25-40 years with acute or convalescent COVID-19. This chain uses TRBV10-3 with TRBJ1-1; 8 bases are shared with TRBD1. DNA of the CDR3: TGTGCCATCAGTGCTACAGGGGGCACTGAAGCTTTCTTT. Translation: CAISATGGTEAFF.